This T cell receptor beta chain was found in a study of shared clonotypes between healthy human individuals. The ends were cut back, 6 bases at V and 7 bases at J, with 15 bases in the middle. The CDR3 runs 14 residues. Germline V CDR1 and CDR2: MNHEY, SMNVEV (reference sequence). All donors were Caucasian adults living in Nashville, Tennessee. Assay: immunoSEQ multiplex PCR; the TCRdb copy retains only in-frame clones and omits some. Counted here are 2 million to 2.5 million clones, around 95% occurring once; the ten biggest clones make up around 0.13%. This receptor was obtained from a man aged 18 to 29 in good health. Sequenced material: naive CD4+ T cells sorted from blood. Subset noted: CD45RA+ positively selected. The V call is TRBV27, the J call TRBJ2-2; no reliable D call. The CDR3 reads CASSALLRIGELFF. In nucleotides, the CDR3 is TGTGCCAGCAGCGCCTTGCTAAGGATCGGGGAGCTGTTTTTT.